Listed below are T cell receptor beta chains from one sample, sequenced in a study of identical twins. Each CDR3 protein is one row after TCRdb ran MiXCR on the 5' RACE reads. The sample lists roughly 1,500,000 distinct CDR3 sequences; about 30% were seen once. Sequenced input: cord blood. The receptors originated from a newborn girl in good health. CDR3s include the opening cysteine and the closing phenylalanine or tryptophan. A D gene is named only where the DNA matches it firmly. Some rows have no size entry. The others give once, few or many, or a class for an expanded clone.

>TRBD1|TRBJ1-5|TRBV7-8|-
TGTGCCAGCAGCAACAGGGGGGGTCATCAGCCCCAGCATTTT
CASSNRGGHQPQHF
>TRBD1|TRBJ1-1|TRBV5-1|-
TGCGCCAGCAGCTCGCTAAACAGGGGAGGTACTGAAGCTTTCTTT
CASSSLNRGGTEAFF
>TRBD2|TRBJ2-1|TRBV6-6|-
TGTGCCAGCACCCCTCGCAATAGCGGGAGCTCCTACAATGAGCAGTTCTTC
CASTPRNSGSSYNEQFF
>-|TRBJ1-2|TRBV19|-
TGTGCCAGTAGTATCAGGACGGACGGCTACACCTTC
CASSIRTDGYTF
>-|TRBJ2-7|TRBV12-3/TRBV12-4|-
TGTGCCAGCAGTTTTAAAAGGGGTGGGAGCAGCTACGAGCAGTACTTC
CASSFKRGGSSYEQYF
>TRBD2|TRBJ2-7|TRBV28|few
TGTGCCAGCAGCCCTGGACTAGCTCTCCCCTACGAGCAGTACTTC
CASSPGLALPYEQYF
>TRBD1|TRBJ2-3|TRBV29-1|many
TGCAGCGTTTTAGCACAGGGGGGCACAGATACGCAGTATTTT
CSVLAQGGTDTQYF
>TRBD1|TRBJ1-5|TRBV29-1|-
TGCAGCGTTGTATGGGGGGGGACAGGGAATCGGCCCCAGCATTTT
CSVVWGGTGNRPQHF
>-|TRBJ1-4|TRBV27|-
TGTGCCAGCAGTGACAGGCGTAAATACCGGGAAAAACTGTTTTTT
CASSDRRKYREKLFF
>-|TRBJ2-1|TRBV6-5|-
TGTGCCAGCAGTCCACAGGGGGGAGGGTACAATGAGCAGTTCTTC
CASSPQGGGYNEQFF
>-|TRBJ2-7|TRBV10-3|-
TGTGCCATCAGTCCAGGGAACGAGCAGTACTTC
CAISPGNEQYF
>-|TRBJ2-3|TRBV24-1|few
TGTGCCACCAGTGATTTGAACCGCGAGCCAGATACGCAGTATTTT
CATSDLNREPDTQYF
>-|TRBJ2-1|TRBV7-2|-
TGTGCCAGCAGCTTAGCTGGCCCTCTACCCCCGTTCTTC
CASSLAGPLPPFF
>TRBD1|TRBJ1-1|TRBV18|once
TGTGCCAGCTCACCACCTACCTCGGACAGGGTGGCGAGAGCTTTCTTT
CASSPPTSDRVARAFF
>-|TRBJ2-7|TRBV20-1|few
TGCAGTGTCGTCCCGGACAGCAACTCCTACGAGCAGTACTTC
CSVVPDSNSYEQYF
>-|TRBJ2-7|TRBV7-2|-
TGTGCCAGCAGCTTAGGACCAGAGGGGTCTTACGAGCAGTACTTC
CASSLGPEGSYEQYF
>TRBD1|TRBJ1-3|TRBV7-2|-
TGTGCCAGCAGCTTCGCCGGGACAGTATCTGGAAACACCATATATTTT
CASSFAGTVSGNTIYF
>TRBD2|TRBJ2-5|TRBV28|-
TGTGCCAGCAGTTTATGGGGGACAAGGTCCCTAGCGGGAGTACCGCAGTACTTC
CASSLWGTRSLAGVPQYF
>-|TRBJ1-1|TRBV7-2|few
TGTGCCAGCACGGAAAGCCCGTATTTGGGCACTGAAGCTTTCTTT
CASTESPYLGTEAFF
>TRBD1|TRBJ1-1|TRBV6-5|-
TGTGCCAGCAGTTCCGACAGGGCCTTGAACACTGAAGCTTTCTTT
CASSSDRALNTEAFF
>-|TRBJ1-2|TRBV5-1|-
TGCGCCAGCAGCTTCTTCGACTATGGCTACACCTTC
CASSFFDYGYTF
>-|TRBJ1-2|TRBV29-1|-
TGCAGCGTTGAAGATCTTGGAGCGGTTAACTATGGCCACACCTTC
CSVEDLGAVNYGHTF
>-|TRBJ2-5|TRBV7-6|few
TGTGCCAGCAGCTTAGCGACGGGGGGCTGGGAGACCCAGTACTTC
CASSLATGGWETQYF
>-|TRBJ1-5|TRBV20-1|few
TGCAGTGCTAGACCCTTTAGTGGCAATCAGCCCCAGCATTTT
CSARPFSGNQPQHF
>-|TRBJ2-5|TRBV27|many
TGTGCCAGCAGTTGGGTAAGGGGGCAAGAGACCCAGTACTTC
CASSWVRGQETQYF
>-|TRBJ2-4|TRBV5-1|-
TGCGCCAGCAGCTTGGGGCTCTTTCTTCCGGGGCTAGCCACAAACATTCAGTACTTC
CASSLGLFLPGLATNIQYF
>TRBD1|TRBJ1-5|TRBV5-1|-
TGCGCCAGCAGCTCAGGACAGGAGGGCAATCAGCCCCAGCATTTT
CASSSGQEGNQPQHF